This section outlines one T cell receptor beta chain sequence together with its context. The ends were cut back, 5 bases at V and 2 bases at J, with 9 bases in the middle. The V gene's germline CDR1 is MNHEY and CDR2 SMNVEV (reference sequence). The CDR3 consists of 13 residues. The data stem from a study of blood T cell repertoires in COVID-19. Study context: The United States, Italy and Spain provided the acute and convalescent COVID-19 samples. Sample material is recorded as cDNA or gDNA derived from T cells, B-cell-depleted T cells, or PBMCs.

As originally analysed: Reference gene primer amplification gave estimated nucleated cell counts. Some clones are missing from TCRdb's copy, which holds only in-frame ones; the method was immunoSEQ multiplex PCR. The DNA gave D and trimming, while V, J and clone size come from that table. Here the sample spans 130,000 or so clones, around 88% being singletons. The gene calls are TRBV27 and TRBJ2-5, with D possibly TRBD1 on 5 matching bases. Sequencing was carried out using peripheral blood. This sequence was found in a man aged 50-60 years with active or convalescent COVID-19. The CDR3 loop reads CASSQRQQETQYF. CDR3 nucleotides: TGTGCCAGCAGTCAAAGACAGCAAGAGACCCAGTACTTC.